This note documents a single TCR beta chain sequence. The antigen remains unidentified. Being one base from a much bigger clone, this may be a read error. These data originate in a study of T cells in Graves' hyperthyroidism and ophthalmopathy. The study's findings and limits: Ophthalmopathy stood apart from stable hyperthyroidism in a 13 V-J model.

Over 9 ml of fresh peripheral blood supplied the PBMCs. The CDR3 length is 15 residues. Germline V gene data show CDR1 as SEHNR and CDR2 as FQNEAQ (reference sequence). Authors of the study amplified TCR beta CDR3 regions from RNA transcripts. The study used the HTBI primer set for a first-round RT-PCR of the TCR CDR3. TCRdb ran MiXCR on the multiplex PCR reads and lists one entry per CDR3 protein. The data show roughly 710,000 distinct CDR3 sequences, with approximately 36% seen just once and less than 35% held by the top ten. The rearrangement joins TRBV7-9 to TRBJ1-3; D possibly corresponds to TRBD1 (5 bases). The sequence was obtained from a woman in her thirties or forties with Graves' hyperthyroidism. Sequencing used blood. CDR3 DNA sequence: TGTGCCAGGTCGGCAGGGCCCTACTCTGGAAACACCACATATTTT. As protein: CARSAGPYSGNTTYF.